Below, 2 T cell receptor beta chains from the same sample are listed, as sequenced in a study of Ad26.COV2.S vaccination and SARS-CoV-2 variants. Treatment noted: over 15 received Ad26.COV2.S at low or high dose, single or two shots; roughly 5 received placebo; per-sample allocation not given. Sampling was performed 63 days after the first vaccine or placebo injection. Produced via immunoSEQ multiplex PCR; TCRdb's table is partial and in-frame only. The sample includes around 450,000 clones, 80% to 90% of them seen just once. The specimen was peripheral blood, collected in a trial of Ad26.COV2.S vaccine versus placebo. These receptors came from a person between 18 and 65 years old who received the Ad26.COV2.S COVID-19 vaccine or a placebo.

The V gene is TRBV6-5, the J gene TRBJ2-3, with 8 positions matching TRBD2. The V and J ends lost 5 bases and 8 bases, in that order; junction bases with no gene match: 9. CDR1 MNHEY and CDR2 SVGAGI come from the germline V gene. The CDR3 length is 14 residues. The CDR3 protein is CASSIGLAGGTQYF. Written as DNA, the CDR3 is TGTGCCAGCAGTATAGGGCTAGCGGGTGGTACGCAGTATTTT.

The chain joins TRBV7-9 to TRBJ1-4; D remains unclear. The CDR3 is 17 amino acids. V lost 5 bases and J 4 bases, leaving 20 bases between the germline ends. CDR1 and CDR2 (germline): SEHNR, FQNEAQ (reference sequence). CDR3 DNA sequence: TGTGCCAGCAGCCCGATCCCCACTAGGTCTGTTAATGAAAAACTGTTTTTT. It encodes CASSPIPTRSVNEKLFF.